One sample yielded the 14 T cell receptor beta chains listed below, sequenced in a study of human T cells and chemical hapten exposure. TCRdb reprocessed the RACE reads via MiXCR and lists one record per CDR3 protein. The sample consists of approximately 97,000 distinct CDR3 sequences, approximately 9.7% of them appearing once. Time point given: healthy volunteer bleed at 2 weeks. Sequencing started from total RNA isolated from unfractionated whole blood. The sample consisted of whole blood. The receptors were sampled from a female donor in good health. Some clones in this sample may be carry-over from other donors' samples.

This clonotype has only a few counts. This chain links TRBV12-3 or TRBV12-4 with TRBJ1-1; tentatively, D is TRBD1 (5 bases). This CDR3 has 16 amino acids. V was cut by 3 bases and J by 0 bases, with 14 bases left in between. The DNA of the CDR3 is TGTGCCAGCAGTTTTGTAGGGGTCGCGATGAACACTGAAGCTTTCTTT. It translates to CASSFVGVAMNTEAFF.

This clonotype was found a few times. This sequence joins TRBV7-8 and TRBJ1-2; tentative D call: TRBD1 (6 bases). The CDR3 runs to 16 residues. With 2 bases removed from V and 2 bases from J, the gap between germline ends came to 15 bases. The germline V gene encodes CDR1 SGHVS and CDR2 FQNEAQ. CDR3 coding DNA: TGTGCCAGCAGCTTATCTCCGGCAGGGGCGAACTATGGCTACACCTTC. Protein: CASSLSPAGANYGYTF.

A few counts support this clonotype. This rearrangement joins TRBV20-1 to TRBJ1-1, with 7 bases lining up with TRBD1. The CDR3 contains 15 residues. The germline gives CDR1 DFQATT, CDR2 SNEGSKA (reference sequence). V lost 7 bases to trimming and J lost 1 base; unmatched junction nucleotides: 12. The CDR3 DNA sequence: TGCAGTGTGAGAGACCAGGGGGGTAGGAACACTGAAGCTTTCTTT. Translating gives CSVRDQGGRNTEAFF.

About this clonotype itself: The junction differs from germline at one of its ends, possibly a read error. V and J are TRBV28 and TRBJ2-6; D possibly corresponds to TRBD2 (5 bases). The length of the CDR3 is 15 residues. CDR1 and CDR2 from the germline V gene are MDHEN and SYDVKM. This chain's CDR3 is CVSSSGKTGANVLTF. The CDR3 DNA follows: TGTGTCAGCAGTTCCGGGAAAACTGGGGCCAACGTCCTGACTTTC. Looking up the rest from reference TRBV28 and TRBJ2-6 gives the full variable domain: DVKVTQSSRYLVKRTGEKVFLECVQDMDHENMFWYRQDPGLGLRLIYFSYDVKMKEKGDIPEGYSVSREKKERFSLILESASTNQTSMYLCVSSSGKTGANVLTFGAGSRLTVL.

In its sample, this clonotype was seen a few times. CDR3 nucleotide sequence: TGTGCCAGCAGCTTGGGGGCTGGGGGGATCAATTCACCCCTCCACTTT. Residues: CASSLGAGGINSPLHF. The chain recombines TRBV5-5 with TRBJ1-6, with D possibly being TRBD1 (5 bases). Germline CDR1 and CDR2: SGHKS and YYEKEE (reference sequence). V was trimmed by 0 bases and J by 7 bases, leaving 14 bases between them. The CDR3 is 16 residues long. The full variable domain, completed using reference TRBV5-5 and TRBJ1-6, is DAGVTQSPTHLIKTRGQQVTLRCSPISGHKSVSWYQQVLGQGPQFIFQYYEKEERGRGNFPDRFSARQFPNYSSELNVNALLLGDSALYLCASSLGAGGINSPLHFGNGTRLTVT.

This clonotype was found a few times. The rearrangement links TRBV20-1 to TRBJ1-5, with 7 bases aligning to TRBD1. The J segment lost 5 bases and the V segment lost 2 bases, leaving 9 bases of the junction unmatched. The V gene's germline CDR1 is DFQATT and CDR2 SNEGSKA (reference sequence). This CDR3 spans 15 amino acids. CDR3 amino acids: CSARSRQGEHQPQHF. As DNA, the CDR3 is TGCAGTGCTAGAAGTCGGCAGGGGGAGCATCAGCCCCAGCATTTT.

The chain recombines TRBV7-9 with TRBJ1-1; D uncertain. CDR1 and CDR2 from the germline V gene are SEHNR and FQNEAQ (reference sequence). The CDR3 consists of 11 residues. V gave up 7 bases and J gave up 3 bases, with 6 bases separating them. In DNA form, the CDR3 reads TGTGCCAGCACTAGGGACACTGAAGCTTTCTTT. It is translated as CASTRDTEAFF.

The chain joins TRBV10-3 to TRBJ2-3, with D perhaps matching TRBD2 (6 bases). V dropped 4 bases and J dropped 5 bases, with 16 bases sitting between them. This CDR3 spans 15 amino acids. Germline V CDR1 and CDR2: ENHRY, SYGVKD. CDR3 loop: CAISANLLALDTQYF. CDR3 in DNA: TGTGCCATCAGTGCAAACCTACTAGCATTAGATACGCAGTATTTT.

This clonotype has a count of ten or more. The chain has TRBV29-1 and TRBJ2-1; 8 bases align to TRBD2. This CDR3 spans 15 amino acids. Germline values: CDR1 SQVTM, CDR2 ANQGSEA. Losses at the gene ends were 0 bases for V and 2 bases for J; bases not matched to a gene: 3. CDR3 region: CSVEDTSGTYNEQFF. Here the CDR3 DNA reads TGCAGCGTTGAAGATACTAGCGGCACCTACAATGAGCAGTTCTTC.

This clonotype was seen at least ten times. This chain joins TRBV29-1 and TRBJ2-2; TRBD2 matches at 14 bases. Germline trimming cut 1 base from V and 1 base from J; bases unmatched to any gene: 11. The CDR3 has 20 amino acids. The V gene's germline CDR1 is SQVTM and CDR2 ANQGSEA. CDR3 protein: CSVEVTPGLAGVRNTGELFF. The DNA of the CDR3 is TGCAGCGTTGAAGTGACCCCGGGACTAGCGGGAGTACGGAACACCGGGGAGCTGTTTTTT.

The sample holds a few counts of this clonotype. The gene calls are TRBV6-1 and TRBJ2-5, with 8 bases fitting TRBD1. V lost 4 bases, J lost 4 bases, and 5 bases stayed unmatched. The CDR3 spans 14 residues. CDR1 is MNHNS, CDR2 SASEGT, per germline. CDR3 amino acids: CASSGAGGAETQYF. DNA of the CDR3: TGTGCCAGCAGTGGCGCAGGGGGCGCAGAGACCCAGTACTTC.

V and J are TRBV4-2 and TRBJ2-7; D is ambiguous. Deletions cut 3 bases from V and 3 bases from J, with 6 bases between. In germline, CDR1 is LGHNA, CDR2 YNFKEQ. CDR3 size: 12 residues. CDR3 region: CASSQGNYEQYF. DNA of the CDR3: TGTGCCAGCAGCCAGGGAAACTACGAGCAGTACTTC.

V is TRBV12-3 or TRBV12-4 and J is TRBJ2-3; no clear D. The CDR3 runs 13 residues. V was trimmed by 6 bases and J by 4 bases, leaving 11 bases between them. The CDR3 is CASSPESADTQYF. The CDR3 DNA follows: TGTGCCAGCAGCCCCGAGTCGGCAGATACGCAGTATTTT.

The chain recombines TRBV12-3 or TRBV12-4 with TRBJ2-3; the D gene is possibly TRBD1 (6 bases). The CDR3 extends over 15 amino acids. V shed 6 bases and J shed 2 bases, with 15 bases lying between them. The CDR3 coding sequence is TGTGCCAGCAGAAACCGGGACACCTACACAGATACGCAGTATTTT. Its translation is CASRNRDTYTDTQYF.